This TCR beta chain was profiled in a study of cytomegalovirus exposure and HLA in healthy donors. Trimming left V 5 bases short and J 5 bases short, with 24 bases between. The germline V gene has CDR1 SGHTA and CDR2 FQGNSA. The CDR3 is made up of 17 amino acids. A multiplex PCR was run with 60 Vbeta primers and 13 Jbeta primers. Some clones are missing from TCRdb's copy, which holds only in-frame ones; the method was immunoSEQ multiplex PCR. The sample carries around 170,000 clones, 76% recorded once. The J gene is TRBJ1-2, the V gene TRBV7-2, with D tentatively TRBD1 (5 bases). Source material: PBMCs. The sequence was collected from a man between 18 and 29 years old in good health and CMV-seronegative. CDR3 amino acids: CASSPGLTIGETYGYTF. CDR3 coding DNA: TGTGCCAGCAGCCCGGGTCTTACTATAGGGGAAACTTATGGCTACACCTTC.